Listed below are T cell receptor beta chains from one sample, sequenced in a study of T-cell reconstitution after alpha-beta-depleted transplantation in children. TCRdb re-derived calls from the PCR reads in MiXCR, one entry per CDR3 protein. The table shows more than 150,000 distinct CDR3 sequences, with about 6.4% occurring only once. Sequenced here: PBMCs from the stem cell graft donor, sampled from the stem cell graft. These receptors came from a human donor who donated a stem cell graft to a child with Wiskott-Aldrich syndrome. The CDR3 runs from the conserved cysteine through the conserved F or W. Each record gives: CDR3 length, D gene, V gene, J gene, clone size, CDR3 protein, CDR3 DNA. The D gene is left open where the match is weak. Clone size is stated in some rows and not others, as once, few, many or a class when expanded.

>14|.|TRBV5-1|TRBJ1-2|many
CASSLEGTVYGYTF
TGCGCCAGCAGCTTGGAAGGGACGGTCTATGGCTACACCTTC
>13|.|TRBV28|TRBJ2-2|many
CASSWSLTGELFF
TGTGCCAGCAGTTGGAGTCTCACCGGGGAGCTGTTTTTT
>14|.|TRBV7-9|TRBJ1-2|few
CASSPDSDYYGYTF
TGTGCCAGCAGTCCGGACAGCGATTACTATGGCTACACCTTC
>15|TRBD2|TRBV5-1|TRBJ2-5|many
CASHTGTSGAETQYF
TGCGCCAGCCATACCGGGACTAGCGGCGCGGAGACCCAGTACTTC
>16|.|TRBV5-1|TRBJ1-1|many
CATSPGDHTFNTEAFF
TGCGCCACCTCACCAGGGGACCACACCTTTAACACTGAAGCTTTCTTT
>14|.|TRBV10-3|TRBJ2-7|many
CAISENGEVYEQYF
TGTGCCATCAGTGAGAATGGAGAGGTCTACGAGCAGTACTTC
>14|TRBD1|TRBV6-5|TRBJ2-5|many
CASRNEGAGETQYF
TGTGCCAGCAGAAACGAGGGGGCAGGGGAGACCCAGTACTTC
>15|.|TRBV24-1|TRBJ2-1|many
CATSGFRDTYNEQFF
TGTGCCACCAGTGGTTTCCGGGACACTTACAATGAGCAGTTCTTC
>15|TRBD2|TRBV4-2|TRBJ2-3|many
CASISGGPGTDTQYF
TGTGCCAGCATCAGCGGGGGGCCGGGCACAGATACGCAGTATTTT
>18|.|TRBV11-2|TRBJ2-6|few
CASSYSAQVPSGANVLTF
TGTGCCAGCAGCTATTCCGCCCAGGTCCCCTCTGGGGCCAACGTCCTGACTTTC
>15|.|TRBV5-6|TRBJ1-1|many
CASSRLRALNTEAFF
TGTGCCAGCAGCCGCCTACGGGCCCTGAACACTGAAGCTTTCTTT
>14|.|TRBV6-5|TRBJ1-5|many
CASSYGPNNQPQHF
TGTGCCAGCAGTTACGGTCCAAACAATCAGCCCCAGCATTTT
>17|.|TRBV20-1|TRBJ2-1|.
CSARTSGGGASYNEQFF
TGCAGTGCTAGGACTTCGGGAGGGGGCGCCTCCTACAATGAGCAGTTCTTC
>16|.|TRBV4-3|TRBJ2-1|few
CASSQDGQEGLDEQFF
TGCGCCAGCAGCCAAGACGGACAGGAGGGTTTGGATGAGCAGTTCTTC
>18|.|TRBV27|TRBJ2-2|many
CASSLRGQTYLNTGELFF
TGTGCCAGCAGTTTAAGGGGACAAACCTATCTGAACACCGGGGAGCTGTTTTTT
>16|.|TRBV20-1|TRBJ2-1|.
CSAPVRASSRYNEQFF
TGCAGTGCTCCTGTAAGGGCTAGCTCTCGCTACAATGAGCAGTTCTTC
>12|.|TRBV12-3/TRBV12-4|TRBJ2-3|many
CASSLDALGQYF
TGTGCCAGCAGCCTTGACGCTCTAGGGCAGTATTTT
>15|.|TRBV5-1|TRBJ1-1|.
CASSLAPVSNTEAFF
TGCGCCAGCAGCTTGGCTCCAGTTTCGAACACTGAAGCTTTCTTT
>14|.|TRBV12-3/TRBV12-4|TRBJ2-1|many
CASSLSARLTEQFF
TGTGCCAGCAGTTTAAGTGCTAGACTAACCGAGCAGTTCTTC
>14|.|TRBV7-9|TRBJ2-1|many
CASSFGQGNNEQFF
TGTGCCAGCAGCTTCGGGCAGGGGAACAATGAGCAGTTCTTC
>13|.|TRBV11-2|TRBJ1-1|.
CASSWKGDTEAFF
TGTGCCAGCAGCTGGAAGGGTGACACTGAAGCTTTCTTT
>11|.|TRBV9|TRBJ2-1|many
CASSVEQQQFF
TGTGCCAGCAGCGTAGAACAGCAGCAGTTCTTC
>13|.|TRBV6-1|TRBJ1-1|many
CATLMGVATEAFF
TGTGCCACCCTGATGGGGGTGGCGACTGAAGCTTTCTTT
>15|TRBD1|TRBV7-2|TRBJ2-7|many
CASSSQTGLTFVQYF
TGTGCCAGCAGCTCACAGACAGGGCTGACCTTTGTGCAGTACTTC
>12|TRBD1|TRBV30|TRBJ1-1|.
CAWMGQAAEAFF
TGTGCCTGGATGGGACAGGCGGCTGAAGCTTTCTTT
>18|TRBD2|TRBV11-2|TRBJ2-7|.
CASSLDKTSGRSSYEQYF
TGTGCCAGCAGCTTAGATAAGACTAGCGGGAGGTCCTCCTACGAGCAGTACTTC
>16|.|TRBV12-3/TRBV12-4|TRBJ1-6|many
CASTGTVSSYNSPLHF
TGTGCCAGCACCGGGACGGTGAGCTCCTATAATTCACCCCTCCACTTT
>15|.|TRBV5-1|TRBJ2-1|many
CASNDGGYSYNEQFF
TGCGCCAGCAACGACGGGGGCTACTCCTACAATGAGCAGTTCTTC
>14|TRBD1|TRBV18|TRBJ1-2|.
CASSLRTGEEGYTF
TGTGCCAGCTCCCTGCGGACAGGGGAAGAAGGCTACACCTTC
>12|.|TRBV28|TRBJ2-1|.
CASTLGGPGKFF
TGTGCCAGCACTTTGGGGGGGCCTGGAAAGTTCTTC
>12|.|TRBV12-3/TRBV12-4|TRBJ2-5|many
CASSPAVETQYF
TGTGCCAGCAGCCCCGCAGTAGAGACCCAGTACTTC
>16|TRBD2|TRBV10-3|TRBJ2-2|many
CAISEPAGGHTGELFF
TGTGCCATCAGTGAGCCGGCGGGGGGTCACACCGGGGAGCTGTTTTTT
>13|.|TRBV6-1|TRBJ2-7|many
CASSGTRFYEQYF
TGTGCCAGTTCGGGGACAAGATTCTACGAGCAGTACTTC
>11|.|TRBV29-1|TRBJ2-1|many
CSVGVSNEQFF
TGCAGCGTTGGGGTAAGCAATGAGCAGTTCTTC
>16|TRBD1|TRBV4-1|TRBJ2-3|many
CASSHIETGPYDTQYF
TGCGCCAGCAGCCACATCGAGACAGGGCCCTATGATACGCAGTATTTT
>15|TRBD1|TRBV5-1|TRBJ1-5|many
CASSLGDSQNQPQHF
TGCGCCAGCAGCTTGGGGGACAGCCAAAATCAGCCCCAGCATTTT
>16|.|TRBV20-1|TRBJ2-1|many
CSARDGRQGLYNEQFF
TGCAGTGCTAGAGATGGGCGGCAGGGGTTGTACAATGAGCAGTTCTTC
>15|.|TRBV5-1|TRBJ2-6|.
CASSLEGSGANVLTF
TGCGCCAGCAGCTTGGAAGGGTCCGGGGCCAACGTCCTGACTTTC
>14|.|TRBV3-1|TRBJ1-1|many
CASSLGYLNTEAFF
TGTGCCAGCAGCCTAGGATACTTGAACACTGAAGCTTTCTTT
>13|.|TRBV5-1|TRBJ2-7|.
CASSLTLAYEQYF
TGCGCCAGCAGCTTGACCCTAGCCTACGAGCAGTACTTC
>13|.|TRBV5-6|TRBJ2-4|many
CASSLRRSGPGDF
TGTGCCAGCAGCTTGCGACGCTCGGGCCCGGGGGACTTC
>15|.|TRBV11-2|TRBJ2-3|many
CASSLTTRFTDTQYF
TGTGCCAGCAGCTTGACGACTAGATTCACAGATACGCAGTATTTT
>16|.|TRBV6-5|TRBJ2-7|many
CASSSAGAYPLYEQYF
TGTGCCAGCAGTTCCGCGGGGGCCTATCCCCTTTACGAGCAGTACTTC
>15|TRBD1|TRBV29-1|TRBJ1-2|many
CSVEGVGQGRSGYTF
TGCAGCGTTGAAGGAGTTGGACAGGGAAGGAGTGGCTACACCTTC
>12|.|TRBV12-3/TRBV12-4|TRBJ2-7|.
CASSPHYYEQYF
TGTGCCAGCAGTCCGCATTACTACGAGCAGTACTTC
>13|.|TRBV27|TRBJ1-2|many
CASSSRGFYGYTF
TGTGCCAGCAGTTCAAGGGGCTTCTATGGCTACACCTTC
>15|TRBD1|TRBV7-9|TRBJ2-7|many
CASSLGTGWASEQYF
TGTGCCAGCAGCTTGGGGACAGGGTGGGCTTCCGAGCAGTACTTC
>14|.|TRBV6-2/TRBV6-3|TRBJ2-7|many
CASSYSPGSYEQYF
TGTGCCAGCAGTTACTCACCGGGCTCCTACGAGCAGTACTTC
>12|.|TRBV12-3/TRBV12-4|TRBJ2-5|many
CASSSDLKTQYF
TGTGCCAGCAGCTCAGATTTAAAGACCCAGTACTTC